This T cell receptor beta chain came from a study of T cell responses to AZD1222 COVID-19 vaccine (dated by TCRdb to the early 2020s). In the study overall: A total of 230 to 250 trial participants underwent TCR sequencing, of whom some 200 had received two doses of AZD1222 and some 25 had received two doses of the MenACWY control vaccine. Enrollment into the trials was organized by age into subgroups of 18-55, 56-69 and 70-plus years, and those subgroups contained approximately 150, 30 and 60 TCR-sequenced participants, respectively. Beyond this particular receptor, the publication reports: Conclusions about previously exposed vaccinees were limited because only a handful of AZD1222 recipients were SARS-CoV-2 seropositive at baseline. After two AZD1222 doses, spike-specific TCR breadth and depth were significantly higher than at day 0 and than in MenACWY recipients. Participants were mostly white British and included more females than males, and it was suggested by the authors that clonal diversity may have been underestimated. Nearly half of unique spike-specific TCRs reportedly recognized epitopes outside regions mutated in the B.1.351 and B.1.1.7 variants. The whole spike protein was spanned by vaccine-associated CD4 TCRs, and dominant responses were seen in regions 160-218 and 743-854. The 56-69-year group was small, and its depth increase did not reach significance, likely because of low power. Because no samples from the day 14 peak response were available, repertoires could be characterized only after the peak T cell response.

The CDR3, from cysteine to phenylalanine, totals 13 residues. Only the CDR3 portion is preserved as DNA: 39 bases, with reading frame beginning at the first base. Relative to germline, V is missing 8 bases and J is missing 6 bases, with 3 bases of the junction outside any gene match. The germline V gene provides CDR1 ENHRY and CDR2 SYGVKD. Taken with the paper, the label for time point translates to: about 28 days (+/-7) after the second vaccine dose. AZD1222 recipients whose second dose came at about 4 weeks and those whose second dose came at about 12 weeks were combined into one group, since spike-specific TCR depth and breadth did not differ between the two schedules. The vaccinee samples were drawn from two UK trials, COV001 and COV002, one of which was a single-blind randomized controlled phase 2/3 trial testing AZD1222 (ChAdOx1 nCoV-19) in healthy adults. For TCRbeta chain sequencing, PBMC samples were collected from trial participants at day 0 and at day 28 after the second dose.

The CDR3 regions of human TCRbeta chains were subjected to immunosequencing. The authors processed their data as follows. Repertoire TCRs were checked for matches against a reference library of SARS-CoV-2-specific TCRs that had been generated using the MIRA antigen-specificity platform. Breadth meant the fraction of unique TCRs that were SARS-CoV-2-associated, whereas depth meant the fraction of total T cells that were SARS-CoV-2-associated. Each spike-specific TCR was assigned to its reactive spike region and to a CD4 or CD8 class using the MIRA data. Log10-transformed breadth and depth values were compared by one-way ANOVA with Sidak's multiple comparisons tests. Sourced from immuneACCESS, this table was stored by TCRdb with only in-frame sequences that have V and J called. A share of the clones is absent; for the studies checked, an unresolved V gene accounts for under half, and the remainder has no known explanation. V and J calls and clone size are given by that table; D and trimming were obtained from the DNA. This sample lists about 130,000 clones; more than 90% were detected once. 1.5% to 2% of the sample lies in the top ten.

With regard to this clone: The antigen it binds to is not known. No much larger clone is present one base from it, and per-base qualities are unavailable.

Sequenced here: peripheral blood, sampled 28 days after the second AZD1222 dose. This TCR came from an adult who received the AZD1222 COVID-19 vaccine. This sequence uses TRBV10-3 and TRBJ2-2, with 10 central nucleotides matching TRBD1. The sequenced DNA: TGTGCCATCTCCGGGACAGGGGCCGGGGAGCTGTTTTTT. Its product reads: CAISGTGAGELFF.